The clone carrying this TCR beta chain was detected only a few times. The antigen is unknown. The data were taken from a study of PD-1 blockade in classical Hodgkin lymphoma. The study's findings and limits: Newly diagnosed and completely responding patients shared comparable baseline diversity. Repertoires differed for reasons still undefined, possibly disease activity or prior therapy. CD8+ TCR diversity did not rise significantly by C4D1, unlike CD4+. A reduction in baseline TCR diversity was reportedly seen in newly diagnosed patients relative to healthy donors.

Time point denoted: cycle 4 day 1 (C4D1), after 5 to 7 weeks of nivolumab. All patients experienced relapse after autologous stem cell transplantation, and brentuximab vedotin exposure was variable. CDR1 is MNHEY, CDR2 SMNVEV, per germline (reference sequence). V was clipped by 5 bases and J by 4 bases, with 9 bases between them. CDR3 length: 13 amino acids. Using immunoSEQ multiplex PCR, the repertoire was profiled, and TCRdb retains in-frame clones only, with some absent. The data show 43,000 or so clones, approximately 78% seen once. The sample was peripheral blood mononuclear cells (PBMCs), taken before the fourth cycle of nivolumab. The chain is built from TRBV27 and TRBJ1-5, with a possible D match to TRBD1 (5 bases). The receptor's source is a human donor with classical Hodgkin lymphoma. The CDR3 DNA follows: TGTGCCAGCAGTGGGGGTCGGAATCAGCCCCAGCATTTT. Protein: CASSGGRNQPQHF.